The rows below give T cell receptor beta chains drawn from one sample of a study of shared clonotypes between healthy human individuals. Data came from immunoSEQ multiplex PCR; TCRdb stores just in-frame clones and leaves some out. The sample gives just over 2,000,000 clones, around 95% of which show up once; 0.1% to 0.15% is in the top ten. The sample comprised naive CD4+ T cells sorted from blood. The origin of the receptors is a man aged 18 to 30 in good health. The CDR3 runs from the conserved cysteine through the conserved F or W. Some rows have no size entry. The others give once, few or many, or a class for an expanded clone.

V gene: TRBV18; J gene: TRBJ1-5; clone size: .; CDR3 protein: CASSPPGGNQPQHF
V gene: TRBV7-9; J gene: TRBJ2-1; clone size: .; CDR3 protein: CASSSDRITYNEQFF
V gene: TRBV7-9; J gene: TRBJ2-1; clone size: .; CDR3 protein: CASSLALAAHYNEQFF
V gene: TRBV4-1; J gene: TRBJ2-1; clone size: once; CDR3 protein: CASSRLPPSGYSYNEQFF
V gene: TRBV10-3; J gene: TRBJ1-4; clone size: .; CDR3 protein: CAIRDRQGANEKLFF
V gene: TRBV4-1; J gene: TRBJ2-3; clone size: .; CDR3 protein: CASSQTPSGGAIDTQYF
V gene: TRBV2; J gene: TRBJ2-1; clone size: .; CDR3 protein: CASRNDGSYNEQFF
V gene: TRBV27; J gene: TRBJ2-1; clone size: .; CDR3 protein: CASNRQGAYNEQFF
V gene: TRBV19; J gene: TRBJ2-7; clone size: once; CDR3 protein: CASSPGQGRSEQYF
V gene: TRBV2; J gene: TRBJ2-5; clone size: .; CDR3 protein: CASYRDSGETQYF
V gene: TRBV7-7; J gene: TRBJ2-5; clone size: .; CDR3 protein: CASSLAGLGETQYF
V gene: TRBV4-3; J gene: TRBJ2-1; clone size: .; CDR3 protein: CASSQDRGGAYNEQFF
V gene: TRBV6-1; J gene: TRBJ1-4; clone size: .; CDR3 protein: CASSEQPGANEKLFF
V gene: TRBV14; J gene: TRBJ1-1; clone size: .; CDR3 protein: CASSQALEAFF
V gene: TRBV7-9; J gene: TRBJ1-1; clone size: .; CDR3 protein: CASSPGQGDTEAFF
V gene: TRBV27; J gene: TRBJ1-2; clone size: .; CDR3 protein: CASSSTGTYGYTF
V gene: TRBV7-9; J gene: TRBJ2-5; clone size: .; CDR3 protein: CASSLKGGGETQYF
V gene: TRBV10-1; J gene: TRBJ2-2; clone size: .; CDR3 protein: CASSVSVGELFF
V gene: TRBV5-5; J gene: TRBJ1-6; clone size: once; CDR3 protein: CASSLEAGNRGSPLHF
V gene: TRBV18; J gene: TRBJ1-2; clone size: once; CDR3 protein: CASSPTANYGYTF
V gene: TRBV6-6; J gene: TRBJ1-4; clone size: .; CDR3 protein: CASRRSTAFNEKLFF
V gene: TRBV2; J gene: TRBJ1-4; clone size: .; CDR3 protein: CASSEIWSEGLFF
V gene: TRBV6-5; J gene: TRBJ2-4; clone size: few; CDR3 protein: CASRGQGAKNIQYF
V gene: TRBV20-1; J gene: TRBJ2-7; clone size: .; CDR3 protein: CSAIDKAEQYF
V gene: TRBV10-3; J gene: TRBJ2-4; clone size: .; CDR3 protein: CAIGTGAPHIQYF